These 9 T cell receptor beta chains were sequenced from one sample in a study of human T cells and chemical hapten exposure. Time point reported: pre-sensitization, week 0. The sample's treatment: therapeutic diphenylcyclopropenone sensitization with weekly scalp DPC. TCRdb re-derived calls from the RACE reads in MiXCR, one entry per CDR3 protein. The sample lists around 380,000 distinct CDR3 sequences; about 5% were seen once. The specimen was whole blood, collected in connection with sensitization to the hapten diphenylcyclopropenone (DPC). These TCRs come from a woman younger than 35 with alopecia areata. Some clones in this sample may be carry-over from other donors' samples.

The sample holds many counts of this clonotype. The rearrangement links TRBV6-5 to TRBJ2-3, with 12 nucleotides matching TRBD2. CDR3 length: 15 residues. Germline V gene lookup returns CDR1 MNHEY and CDR2 SVGAGI. Trimming took 6 bases from V and 4 from J; bases not matched to a gene: 5. CDR3 protein: CASRSSGGVSDTQYF. CDR3 DNA sequence: TGTGCCAGCAGATCTAGCGGGGGGGTCTCAGATACGCAGTATTTT.

The chain couples TRBV7-3 to TRBJ1-6, with 8 bases aligning to TRBD1. The CDR3 has 15 residues. Germline CDR1 and CDR2: SGHTA and FQGTGA. The V and J ends lost 2 bases and 9 bases, in that order; junction bases with no gene match: 6. CDR3 in DNA: TGTGCCAGCAGCTTAGGACAGGGTCGAATTTCACCCCTCCACTTT. This translates into CASSLGQGRISPLHF.

This clonotype was observed a handful of times. The chain is built from TRBV3-1 and TRBJ1-3; D unclear. Germline lookup yields CDR1 LGHDT and CDR2 YNNKEL (reference sequence). The CDR3 totals 17 residues. V lost 1 base and J lost 0, with 13 bases in between. CDR3 residues: CASSQGYAPGSGNTIYF. The CDR3 DNA is TGTGCCAGCAGCCAAGGCTACGCCCCCGGCTCTGGAAACACCATATATTTT.

The table lists this clonotype with many counts. The gene calls are TRBV4-3 and TRBJ2-1, with D perhaps matching TRBD1 (5 bases). Germline V gives CDR1 LGHNA, CDR2 YSLEER. The CDR3 contains 17 residues. Between the trimmed V and J ends, which lost 0 bases and 4 bases, there was a span of 16 bases. This chain's CDR3 is CASSQDLARDSYNEQFF. The CDR3 coding sequence is TGCGCCAGCAGCCAAGATCTCGCCCGAGACAGTTACAATGAGCAGTTCTTC.

This rearrangement joins TRBV20-1 to TRBJ2-1; tentatively, D is TRBD2 (6 bases). Trimming stripped 3 bases from V and 1 base from J, with 10 bases between. Germline V gene lookup returns CDR1 DFQATT and CDR2 SNEGSKA (reference sequence). The CDR3 totals 14 residues. This chain's CDR3 is CSAREGMSYNEQFF. CDR3 coding DNA: TGCAGTGCTAGGGAGGGGATGTCCTACAATGAGCAGTTCTTC.

This clonotype came up many times. This sequence joins TRBV27 and TRBJ1-4; possibly TRBD1 for D (6 bases). The CDR3 sequence is 13 residues long. Trimming shortened V by 8 bases and J by 7 bases, and 14 bases separated the two germline ends. Germline values: CDR1 MNHEY, CDR2 SMNVEV (reference sequence). CDR3 coding DNA: TGTGCCAGCTCCCTATGGGGGGCTGAAAAACTGTTTTTT. Translating gives CASSLWGAEKLFF.

In this sample, this clonotype turned up many times. The chain uses TRBV12-3 or TRBV12-4 and TRBJ2-1, with unresolved D. The CDR3 has 12 amino acids. Trimming left V 6 bases short and J 7 bases short, with 10 bases between. The CDR3 region has the DNA TGTGCCAGCAGGGTCGGGCCGAATGAGCAGTTCTTC. Its translation: CASRVGPNEQFF.

This clonotype occurred a few times. The chain links TRBV6-1 to TRBJ2-7; 9 nucleotides line up with TRBD1. CDR1 is MNHNS and CDR2 is SASEGT in the germline V gene. V dropped 2 bases and J dropped 5; count of bases not matched to a gene: 7. The CDR3 is made up of 15 amino acids. CDR3 bases: TGTGCCAGCAGTGAAACACAGGGGGCTTACGACGAGCAGTACTTC. Its translation: CASSETQGAYDEQYF.

In its sample, this clonotype was seen many times. This rearrangement joins TRBV5-1 to TRBJ1-1; D gene unclear. The germline V gene encodes CDR1 SGHRS and CDR2 YFSETQ. V was shortened by 2 bases and J by 3 bases, with 8 bases between the two germline ends. CDR3 length equals 13 residues. The CDR3 DNA reads as TGCGCCAGCAGCTTCGGCAAGGACACTGAAGCTTTCTTT. Translation gives CASSFGKDTEAFF. Using reference TRBV5-1 and TRBJ1-1 for the parts outside the CDR3, the full variable domain is KAGVTQTPRYLIKTRGQQVTLSCSPISGHRSVSWYQQTPGQGLQFLFEYFSETQRNKGNFPGRFSGRQFSNSRSEMNVSTLELGDSALYLCASSFGKDTEAFFGQGTRLTVV.